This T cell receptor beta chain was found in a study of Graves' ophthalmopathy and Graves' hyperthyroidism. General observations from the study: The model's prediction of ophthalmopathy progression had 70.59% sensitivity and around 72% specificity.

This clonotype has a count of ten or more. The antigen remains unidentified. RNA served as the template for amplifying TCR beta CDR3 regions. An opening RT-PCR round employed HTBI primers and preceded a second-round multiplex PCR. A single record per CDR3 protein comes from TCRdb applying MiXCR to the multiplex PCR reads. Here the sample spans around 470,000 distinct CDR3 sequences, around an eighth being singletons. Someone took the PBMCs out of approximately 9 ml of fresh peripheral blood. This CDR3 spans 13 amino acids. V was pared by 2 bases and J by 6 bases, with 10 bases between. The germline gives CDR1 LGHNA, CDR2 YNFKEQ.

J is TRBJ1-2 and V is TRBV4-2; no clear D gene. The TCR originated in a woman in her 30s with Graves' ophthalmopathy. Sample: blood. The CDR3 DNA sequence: TGTGCCAGCAGCCAATTTGCTAGTCATGGCTACACCTTC. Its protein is CASSQFASHGYTF.